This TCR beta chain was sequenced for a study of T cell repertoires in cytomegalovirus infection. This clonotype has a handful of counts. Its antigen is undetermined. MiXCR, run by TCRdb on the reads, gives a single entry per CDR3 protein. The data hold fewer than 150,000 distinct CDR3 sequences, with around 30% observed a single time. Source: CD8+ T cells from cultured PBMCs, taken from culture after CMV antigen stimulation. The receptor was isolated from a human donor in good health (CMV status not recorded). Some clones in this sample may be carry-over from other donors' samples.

The CDR3 is CASSTPTENGQETQYF. CDR3 bases: TGTGCCAGCAGTACCCCGACAGAAAACGGCCAAGAGACCCAGTACTTC. The rearrangement links TRBV6-2 or TRBV6-3 to TRBJ2-5, with a weak D call TRBD1 (5 bases). V shed 5 bases and J shed 1 base, with 17 bases lying between them. The germline gives CDR1 MNHEY, CDR2 SVGEGT. This CDR3 has 16 amino acids.